The 30 T cell receptor beta chains in this list originate from one sample, sequenced in a study of shared clonotypes between healthy human individuals. Profiled with immunoSEQ multiplex PCR; TCRdb holds only in-frame clones, not every one. The table includes fewer than 600,000 clones, around 78% detected once. The sequenced sample was PBMCs. The source is a woman between 40 and 55 years old in good health. Some clones in this sample may be carry-over from other donors' samples.

J is TRBJ2-7 and V is TRBV2; no clear D gene. The V end was cut by 1 base, the J end by 4 bases, with 8 bases between. Per the germline V gene, CDR1 is SNHLY and CDR2 is FYNNEI. The CDR3 has 13 residues. CDR3 DNA: TGTGCCAGCAGTGAAGATGGTGGGTACGAGCAGTACTTC. Translation: CASSEDGGYEQYF.

This clone has at least ten counts. The chain recombines TRBV27 with TRBJ1-1; no clear D gene. The CDR3 totals 12 residues. Germline CDR1 and CDR2: MNHEY and SMNVEV (reference sequence). V was pared by 4 bases and J by 1 base, with 4 bases between. CDR3 residues: CASSSPNTEAFF. CDR3 sequence (DNA): TGTGCCAGCAGTTCCCCGAACACTGAAGCTTTCTTT.

J is TRBJ1-4 and V is TRBV9; D is unresolved. V was trimmed by 0 bases and J by 0 bases, leaving 6 bases between them. The length of the CDR3 is 15 residues. CDR1 is SGDLS, CDR2 YYNGEE, per germline. Here the CDR3 DNA reads TGTGCCAGCAGCGTAGGCGGGTCAACTAATGAAAAACTGTTTTTT. Amino acids: CASSVGGSTNEKLFF.

The chain links TRBV4-1 to TRBJ2-5; no clear D. Looked up from germline, CDR1 is MGHRA and CDR2 is YSYEKL. Trimming took 4 bases from V and 1 from J, leaving 13 bases between them. The CDR3 has 15 amino acids. CDR3 sequence: CASSPSARGQETQYF. The CDR3 region has the DNA TGCGCCAGCAGCCCCTCTGCCCGAGGCCAAGAGACCCAGTACTTC.

This sequence joins TRBV5-1 and TRBJ2-3, with D possibly matching TRBD1 (5 bases). Trimming took off 1 base at V and 4 bases at J, with 13 bases between the two ends. The CDR3 is 15 residues long. Germline V gives CDR1 SGHRS, CDR2 YFSETQ. In nucleotides, the CDR3 is TGCGCCAGCAGCTTGTACCTGCAGGGTGCAGATACGCAGTATTTT. Protein sequence: CASSLYLQGADTQYF.

The V call is TRBV15, the J call TRBJ2-1; no reliable D call. The CDR3 length is 13 residues. V gave up 0 bases and J gave up 9 bases, with 9 bases separating them. CDR1 is LNHNV and CDR2 is YYDKDF in the germline V gene (reference sequence). The CDR3 sequence: CATSRDRIGEQFF. CDR3 in DNA: TGTGCCACCAGCAGAGATCGAATCGGTGAGCAGTTCTTC.

The V call is TRBV7-2, the J call TRBJ2-6; 7 positions agree with TRBD1. The V and J ends lost 5 bases and 0 bases, in that order; junction bases with no gene match: 10. This CDR3 spans 18 amino acids. The germline CDR1 and CDR2 sequences are SGHTA and FQGNSA. The CDR3: CASSPQTGSGSGANVLTF. Written as DNA, the CDR3 is TGTGCCAGCAGCCCGCAGACAGGGAGTGGCTCTGGGGCCAACGTCCTGACTTTC.

This clone was seen a few times. The gene calls are TRBV19 and TRBJ2-7; TRBD2 is a possible D gene (6 bases). The CDR3 spans 12 residues. V was trimmed by 7 bases and J by 6 bases, leaving 13 bases between them. Germline CDR1 is LNHDA and CDR2 is SQIVND (reference sequence). This CDR3 reads CASNDRGSEQYF. For the CDR3, the DNA is TGTGCCAGTAACGATCGGGGGTCCGAGCAGTACTTC.

J is TRBJ2-3 and V is TRBV4-1; D is ambiguous. This CDR3 has 15 residues. Germline CDR1 reads MGHRA; CDR2 reads YSYEKL. Trimming cost V 4 bases and J 4 bases, with 15 bases left between them. CDR3 amino acids: CASSPRGRVADTQYF. CDR3 coding DNA: TGCGCCAGCAGCCCTCGCGGTAGGGTGGCAGATACGCAGTATTTT.

Concerning this clone: The same CDR3 can be traced to other DNA sequences in this sample. Here the CDR3 reads CASSLSPQETQYF. In DNA, the CDR3 is TGCGCCAGCAGCTTGTCCCCCCAAGAGACCCAGTACTTC. The chain joins TRBV5-1 to TRBJ2-5; no clear D gene. Looked up from germline, CDR1 is SGHRS and CDR2 is YFSETQ. Trimming stripped 1 base from V and 1 base from J, with 5 bases between. This CDR3 comprises 13 residues.

This clone was picked up one time. The V call is TRBV5-6, the J call TRBJ2-6; D uncertain. This CDR3 spans 14 amino acids. The germline V gene has CDR1 SGHDT and CDR2 YYEEEE. Deletions cut 4 bases from V and 4 bases from J, with 9 bases between. The CDR3 loop is CASSPLTGANVLTF. CDR3 DNA sequence: TGTGCCAGCAGCCCCCTAACCGGGGCCAACGTCCTGACTTTC.

V gene TRBV10-3 combines with J gene TRBJ1-1; D remains unclear. CDR1 ENHRY and CDR2 SYGVKD come from the germline V gene. The CDR3 has 13 residues. With 8 bases removed from V and 4 bases from J, the gap between germline ends came to 14 bases. CDR3 loop: CAIALPAATEAFF. CDR3 DNA sequence: TGTGCCATCGCCCTCCCGGCCGCCACTGAAGCTTTCTTT.

This clone showed up just a few times. The chain recombines TRBV13 with TRBJ1-5, with D perhaps matching TRBD1 (5 bases). This CDR3 comprises 12 residues. The germline V gene encodes CDR1 PRHDT and CDR2 FYEKMQ (reference sequence). Deletions cut 6 bases from V and 7 bases from J, with 10 bases between. DNA of the CDR3: TGTGCCAGCAGGGGGGAGGGCCAGCCCCAGCATTTT. It codes for CASRGEGQPQHF. Together with reference TRBV13 and TRBJ1-5, the CDR3 gives the full variable domain: AAGVIQSPRHLIKEKRETATLKCYPIPRHDTVYWYQQGPGQDPQFLISFYEKMQSDKGSIPDRFSAQQFSDYHSELNMSSLELGDSALYFCASRGEGQPQHFGDGTRLSIL.

The chain links TRBV4-1 to TRBJ2-3, with 8 bases aligning to TRBD1. The CDR3 totals 14 residues. CDR1 and CDR2 from the germline V gene are MGHRA and YSYEKL. J gave up 4 bases and V 4 bases, and 4 bases lay outside the gene matches. The CDR3 nucleotides are TGCGCCAGCAGCCCTGGACAGGGCCCAGATACGCAGTATTTT. Translating gives CASSPGQGPDTQYF.

This rearrangement joins TRBV7-2 to TRBJ1-1, with 9 bases fitting TRBD1. V was clipped by 4 bases and J by 6 bases; unmatched bases: 6. Germline-derived CDR1 and CDR2 are SGHTA and FQGNSA. The CDR3 contains 14 residues. CDR3: CASSSGTGIAEAFF. DNA for the CDR3: TGTGCCAGCAGCTCCGGGACAGGGATTGCTGAAGCTTTCTTT.

The gene calls are TRBV29-1 and TRBJ2-2; 12 bases align to TRBD1. The CDR3 length is 16 residues. V was pared by 3 bases and J by 6 bases, with 8 bases of the junction left unmatched. Germline lookup yields CDR1 SQVTM and CDR2 ANQGSEA. The CDR3 reads CSVDSRGQGAPGELFF. The CDR3 DNA reads TGCAGCGTTGACAGTAGGGGACAGGGGGCGCCCGGGGAGCTGTTTTTT.

The chain has TRBV29-1 and TRBJ2-1; 12 bases map to TRBD2. Germline CDR1 is SQVTM and CDR2 is ANQGSEA. The CDR3 consists of 15 residues. J lost 9 bases, V lost 4 bases, and 10 bases had no gene match. Here the CDR3 reads CSVGDPSTSGSEQFF. The CDR3 DNA sequence: TGCAGCGTTGGGGATCCTTCGACTAGCGGGAGTGAGCAGTTCTTC.

The chain uses TRBV7-9 and TRBJ1-2; D unresolved. Trimming removed 5 bases at V and 4 bases at J, with 11 bases between. The CDR3 runs to 13 residues. The germline V gene encodes CDR1 SEHNR and CDR2 FQNEAQ (reference sequence). The DNA for the CDR3 is TGTGCCAGCAGCCCCGGACTTCGCTATGGCTACACCTTC. Protein sequence: CASSPGLRYGYTF. Complete variable domain (other parts from reference TRBV7-9 and TRBJ1-2): DTGVSQNPRHKITKRGQNVTFRCDPISEHNRLYWYRQTLGQGPEFLTYFQNEAQLEKSRLLSDRFSAERPKGSFSTLEIQRTEQGDSAMYLCASSPGLRYGYTFGSGTRLTVV.

This clone showed up just once. The V call is TRBV7-8, the J call TRBJ2-5, with D possibly matching TRBD1 (6 bases). This CDR3 comprises 17 residues. The V and J ends lost 0 bases and 1 base respectively, with 15 bases between them. Germline V lookup: CDR1 SGHVS, CDR2 FQNEAQ. The CDR3 DNA reads TGTGCCAGCAGCTTAGCTGGGGGCCGAGATTTCCAAGAGACCCAGTACTTC. Amino acids: CASSLAGGRDFQETQYF. Combining the CDR3 with reference TRBV7-8 and TRBJ2-5 gives the whole variable domain GAGVSQSPRYKVAKRGQDVALRCDPISGHVSLFWYQQALGQGPEFLTYFQNEAQLDKSGLPSDRFFAERPEGSVSTLKIQRTQQEDSAVYLCASSLAGGRDFQETQYFGPGTRLLVL.

Worth noting for this clone: This likely traces to a read error, being one base from a far larger clone. Other nucleotide sequences from this sample produce the same CDR3. The chain combines TRBV19 with TRBJ2-7; the D gene could be TRBD1 or TRBD2 (5 bases each). V lost 5 bases, J lost 0 bases, and 11 bases lay in between. This CDR3 has 14 residues. Germline V gene lookup returns CDR1 LNHDA and CDR2 SQIVND (reference sequence). The CDR3 region is CASSWDHTSYEQYF. The CDR3 region has the DNA TGTGCCAGTAGTTGGGACCACACCTCCTACGAGCAGTACTTC.

V gene TRBV5-1 combines with J gene TRBJ2-5, with 7 bases aligning to TRBD1. The germline CDR1 and CDR2 sequences are SGHRS and YFSETQ. The CDR3 runs to 15 residues. With 5 bases clipped from V and 2 bases from J, the junction kept 9 bases outside the gene matches. Here the CDR3 reads CASRLTGTTQETQYF. CDR3 nucleotides: TGCGCCAGCAGGCTGACAGGGACGACTCAAGAGACCCAGTACTTC. Full variable domain (rest looked up from reference TRBV5-1 and TRBJ2-5): KAGVTQTPRYLIKTRGQQVTLSCSPISGHRSVSWYQQTPGQGLQFLFEYFSETQRNKGNFPGRFSGRQFSNSRSEMNVSTLELGDSALYLCASRLTGTTQETQYFGPGTRLLVL.

This clone was observed once. The chain combines TRBV21-1 with TRBJ2-7; the D segment call TRBD2 is taken from the table without a DNA check. TRBV21-1 is recorded as a pseudogene. The CDR3 totals 14 residues. CDR3 residues: CASSFLAKSYEQYF. CDR3 nucleotides: TGTGCCAGCAGCTTCCTAGCGAAGTCCTACGAGCAGTACTTC.

The CDR3 nucleotides read TGTGCCAGCAGTACCCACAGGGGGGGGCGGGAGACCCAGTACTTC. Its protein product is CASSTHRGGRETQYF. This chain uses TRBV28 with TRBJ2-5, with D perhaps TRBD1 (8 bases). This CDR3 comprises 15 residues. Germline V lookup: CDR1 MDHEN, CDR2 SYDVKM. Trimming took off 5 bases at V and 5 bases at J, with 18 bases between the two ends.

About this clone: Just one base apart from a much larger clone, this may be a read error. Distinct nucleotide sequences in the sample also encode this CDR3. The genes are TRBV28 and TRBJ1-2; TRBD1 matches 8 bases. This CDR3 comprises 13 residues. Germline V gene lookup returns CDR1 MDHEN and CDR2 SYDVKM. The CDR3 bases are TGTGCCAGCACGAGACAGGGGAGTGGTGGCTACACCTTT. It encodes CASTRQGSGGYTF.

The chain links TRBV5-6 to TRBJ1-3; 8 bases align to TRBD1. V dropped 7 bases and J dropped 2; count of bases not matched to a gene: 11. The CDR3 consists of 16 residues. Germline V CDR1 and CDR2: SGHDT, YYEEEE. As DNA, the CDR3 is TGTGCCAGCCAAGAGGACAGGGAAGACACTGGAAACACCATATATTTT. It encodes CASQEDREDTGNTIYF.

Worth noting for this clone: At one boundary the junction diverges from the germline segment, which might be a read error. This chain links TRBV29-1 with TRBJ2-7, with 8 nucleotides matching TRBD2. This CDR3 contains 13 residues. Germline CDR1 SQVTM, CDR2 ANQGSEA. Here the CDR3 reads CSVVSSGLYEQCF. CDR3 nucleotides: TGCAGCGTTGTTTCTAGCGGGCTCTACGAGCAGTGCTTC.

CDR3 coding DNA: TGTGCCAGCAGCCGACGAGAGACCCAGTACTTC. The encoded protein is CASSRRETQYF. J is TRBJ2-5 and V is TRBV14, with D hard to call. CDR3 length: 11 residues. Looked up from germline, CDR1 is SGHDN and CDR2 is FVKESK. Deletions cut 4 bases from V and 4 bases from J, with 4 bases between.

The V and J genes are TRBV30 and TRBJ1-1, with D maybe TRBD1 (5 bases). V lost 4 bases to trimming and J lost 1 base, with 10 bases between them. Germline V gives CDR1 GTSNPN, CDR2 SVGIG (reference sequence). This CDR3 spans 13 amino acids. The CDR3 sequence is CAWTPRENTEAFF. The CDR3 DNA reads as TGTGCCTGGACCCCCAGGGAGAACACTGAAGCTTTCTTT. Variable domain in full (rest from reference TRBV30 and TRBJ1-1): SQTIHQWPATLVQPVGSPLSLECTVEGTSNPNLYWYRQAAGRGLQLLFYSVGIGQISSEVPQNLSASRPQDRQFILSSKKLLLSDSGFYLCAWTPRENTEAFFGQGTRLTVV.

This clone was observed a single time. V and J are TRBV5-1 and TRBJ2-5; possibly TRBD2 for D (5 bases). Trimming took off 4 bases at V and 7 bases at J, with 14 bases between the two ends. Germline-derived CDR1 and CDR2 are SGHRS and YFSETQ. The CDR3 spans 13 residues. This CDR3 reads CASSPGDRATQYF. The CDR3 DNA is TGCGCCAGCAGCCCCGGGGATCGAGCGACCCAGTACTTC.

The V call is TRBV9, the J call TRBJ2-5; weak D call: TRBD2 (6 bases). CDR1 and CDR2 (germline): SGDLS, YYNGEE. V lost 0 bases, J lost 5 bases, and 14 bases lay in between. The CDR3 spans 15 residues. The DNA of the CDR3 is TGTGCCAGCAGCGTAGAAGGAGGGTGGAGGGAGACCCAGTACTTC. Amino acid sequence: CASSVEGGWRETQYF.